A single TCR beta chain is shown here with its context. The data are from a study of cytotoxic CD8 clonotypes in ibrutinib-treated CLL. Germline loops: CDR1 SGHRS, CDR2 YFSETQ. This CDR3 has 15 residues. Deletions cut 7 bases from V and 5 bases from J, with 19 bases between. TCRdb's table, derived via immunoSEQ multiplex PCR, lists solely in-frame clones and lacks some. Among approximately 100,000 clones listed, more than 55% were seen once. The TCR comes from a human donor with chronic lymphocytic leukemia. The chain links TRBV5-1 to TRBJ1-5; D remains ambiguous. The sequencing used PBMCs, collected after 24 months of ibrutinib treatment. The CDR3 region has the DNA TGCGCCAGCTCGTTACTTGCCCAAGGCCATCAGCCCCAGCATTTT. This encodes CASSLLAQGHQPQHF. The variable domain in full, completed from reference TRBV5-1 and TRBJ1-5, reads KAGVTQTPRYLIKTRGQQVTLSCSPISGHRSVSWYQQTPGQGLQFLFEYFSETQRNKGNFPGRFSGRQFSNSRSEMNVSTLELGDSALYLCASSLLAQGHQPQHFGDGTRLSIL.